One and the same sample provided the 7 T cell receptor beta chains below, sequenced in a study of blood T cell repertoires in COVID-19. Clones were read by immunoSEQ multiplex PCR, and TCRdb kept only the in-frame ones, dropping some. The table lists about 400,000 clones, 80% to 90% of them singletons. The sequenced sample consisted of peripheral blood. The receptors here all came from a woman aged 60-70 years with COVID-19, enrolled during active disease.

This chain joins TRBV5-4 and TRBJ1-2; the D gene is possibly TRBD1 (5 bases). Germline lookup yields CDR1 SGHNT and CDR2 YYREEE (reference sequence). Trimming shortened V by 0 bases and J by 0 bases, and 6 bases separated the two germline ends. This CDR3 has 14 residues. The CDR3 reads CASSLAGTNYGYTF. The CDR3 nucleotides read TGTGCCAGCAGCTTGGCAGGGACTAACTATGGCTACACCTTC.

There are a few counts of this clone. The chain couples TRBV10-3 to TRBJ1-5; 8 nucleotides match TRBD1. Germline CDR1 and CDR2: ENHRY and SYGVKD. This CDR3 spans 13 amino acids. V trimming: 7 bases; J trimming: 5 bases; junction bases outside the gene matches: 4. CDR3 in amino acids: CAITPDRDQPQHF. CDR3 sequence (DNA): TGTGCCATCACTCCGGACAGGGATCAGCCCCAGCATTTT.

The chain employs TRBV4-3 and TRBJ1-4; D gene ambiguous. Germline values: CDR1 LGHNA, CDR2 YSLEER. The CDR3 extends over 15 amino acids. Trimming left V 4 bases short and J 4 bases short, with 13 bases between. CDR3 in amino acids: CASSPRWLVNEKLFF. The CDR3 DNA follows: TGCGCCAGCAGCCCAAGATGGCTCGTTAATGAAAAACTGTTTTTT.

As concerns this clone: This sample also contains other DNA sequences that code for the same CDR3. The chain combines TRBV27 with TRBJ1-5, with TRBD1 as a possible D gene (5 bases). CDR3 size: 13 residues. Germline V gene sequence: CDR1 MNHEY, CDR2 SMNVEV (reference sequence). The V and J ends lost 0 bases and 7 bases respectively, with 7 bases between them. DNA for the CDR3: TGTGCCAGCAGTTTATCGGGGGGGCAGCCCCAGCATTTT. Its protein product is CASSLSGGQPQHF.

V gene TRBV29-1 combines with J gene TRBJ2-7; TRBD1 matches 8 bases. Germline-derived CDR1 and CDR2 are SQVTM and ANQGSEA. The V and J ends lost 5 bases and 2 bases, in that order; junction bases with no gene match: 5. CDR3 size: 13 residues. The CDR3 protein is CSVRGQGTYEQYF. In DNA form, the CDR3 reads TGCAGCGTTAGAGGACAGGGAACCTACGAGCAGTACTTC.

V gene TRBV7-9 combines with J gene TRBJ1-1; D possibly corresponds to TRBD1 (6 bases). This CDR3 spans 16 amino acids. Per germline, CDR1 SEHNR and CDR2 FQNEAQ (reference sequence). Deletions cut 5 bases from V and 3 bases from J, with 19 bases between. This CDR3 reads CASSPGTLGRYTEAFF. The CDR3 coding sequence is TGTGCCAGCAGCCCCGGGACATTGGGCCGGTACACTGAAGCTTTCTTT.

This chain uses TRBV7-7 with TRBJ2-5; 11 bases align to TRBD2. The CDR3 contains 15 residues. J gave up 5 bases and V 5 bases, and 7 bases lay outside the gene matches. Germline-derived CDR1 and CDR2 are SSHAT and FNYEAQ (reference sequence). The chain's CDR3 is CASSPRASGGETQYF. DNA for the CDR3: TGTGCCAGCAGCCCGAGGGCTAGCGGGGGGGAGACCCAGTACTTC. Together with reference TRBV7-7 and TRBJ2-5, the CDR3 gives the full variable domain: GAGVSQSPRYKVTKRGQDVTLRCDPISSHATLYWYQQALGQGPEFLTYFNYEAQPDKSGLPSDRFSAERPEGSISTLTIQRTEQRDSAMYRCASSPRASGGETQYFGPGTRLLVL.